The rows below give T cell receptor beta chains drawn from one sample of a study of control samples from healthy donors and cancer patients. Generated by immunoSEQ multiplex PCR, the TCRdb table keeps only in-frame clones and is missing some. Here the sample spans about 160,000 clones, roughly 90% being singletons. Sequencing was performed on blood. The receptors derive from a man under 40 in good health. The CDR3 runs from the conserved cysteine through the conserved F or W. The D gene is left open where the match is weak. Size tells how often a clone was seen (once, few, many) or the class of an expanded clone, and some rows leave it out.

NA	TRBV5-1	TRBJ1-1	NA	TGCGCCAGCAGCTTATTTACGGACACTGAAGCTTTCTTT	CASSLFTDTEAFF
NA	TRBV4-2	TRBJ1-3	NA	TGTGCCAGCAGCCAGCCGGGGAGGGTCTCTGGAAACACCATATATTTT	CASSQPGRVSGNTIYF
NA	TRBV4-1	TRBJ2-1	NA	TGCGCCAGCAGCCAAGATAGTGAGCAGTTCTTC	CASSQDSEQFF
NA	TRBV20-1	TRBJ1-3	NA	TGCAGTGCTAGTAACCCAGGGAGGTCGGCTGGAAACACCATATATTTT	CSASNPGRSAGNTIYF
few	TRBV5-1	TRBJ1-2	NA	TGCGCCAGCAGCTTCTTGTTGGACTATGGCTACACCTTC	CASSFLLDYGYTF
NA	TRBV7-2	TRBJ2-1	NA	TGTGCCAGCAGCTCCCAAGGGGGGGGAACTTTGAATGAGCAGTTCTTC	CASSSQGGGTLNEQFF
NA	TRBV10-3	TRBJ1-1	NA	TGTGCCATCAGTGAGTCGAATGGGGCGAACACTGAAGCTTTCTTT	CAISESNGANTEAFF
NA	TRBV9	TRBJ2-2	NA	TGTGCCAGCAGCGTAGGGCGGGCCGGGGAGCTGTTTTTT	CASSVGRAGELFF
NA	TRBV3-1/TRBV3-2	TRBJ1-4	NA	TGTGCCAGCAGCCAAAGGGGGGCTAATGAAAAACTGTTTTTT	CASSQRGANEKLFF
NA	TRBV9	TRBJ1-1	TRBD1	TGTGCCAGCGGGACAGGGATGCAGACTGAAGCTTTCTTT	CASGTGMQTEAFF
NA	TRBV7-9	TRBJ2-2	TRBD2	TGTGCCAGCAGTAGCCTAGCGGGCTCGAACACCGGGGAGCTGTTTTTT	CASSSLAGSNTGELFF
NA	TRBV7-9	TRBJ1-1	NA	TGTGCCAGCAGTCTCGGTGGCTCAGCTTTCTTT	CASSLGGSAFF
NA	TRBV6-2/TRBV6-3	TRBJ2-7	NA	TGTGCCAGCAGCGACCACTACGAGCAGTACTTC	CASSDHYEQYF
NA	TRBV5-1	TRBJ1-6	NA	TGCGCCAGCAGCTTGGGGGCAGCGGGGAGTTCACCCCTCCACTTT	CASSLGAAGSSPLHF
NA	TRBV6-5	TRBJ2-7	NA	TGTGCCAGCATTCCCAAAACCACCGCCTACGAGCAGTACTTC	CASIPKTTAYEQYF
NA	TRBV11-2	TRBJ1-3	NA	TGTGCCAGCAGCTTATCAGGGGCTTCTGGAAACACCATATATTTT	CASSLSGASGNTIYF
NA	TRBV3-1/TRBV3-2	TRBJ2-7	TRBD1	TGTGCCAGCAGCCAAGATTGGGCTTTCAGGGGGACCGCGTTCGGGCAGTACTTC	CASSQDWAFRGTAFGQYF
NA	TRBV11-2	TRBJ2-1	TRBD2	TGTGCCAGCAGCTTTGGCGGGGGGGCCAGATTGATGAATGAGCAGTTCTTC	CASSFGGGARLMNEQFF
NA	TRBV28	TRBJ1-4	TRBD1	TGTGCCAGCAGCGCACCGGGACAGAATGAAAAACTGTTTTTT	CASSAPGQNEKLFF
NA	TRBV21-1	TRBJ2-1	NA	TGTGCCAGCAGCAGCAAAGACAGGGGGACGGGTAATGAGCAGTTCTTC	CASSSKDRGTGNEQFF
NA	TRBV6-5	TRBJ2-1	TRBD2	TGTGCCAGCAGTTCTAGTAGCGGGTTCTCCTACAATGAGCAGTTCTTC	CASSSSSGFSYNEQFF
NA	TRBV29-1	TRBJ2-1	TRBD1	TGCAGCGTTGAGGGACAGGGGATCTACAATGAGCAGTTCTTC	CSVEGQGIYNEQFF
NA	TRBV7-3	TRBJ2-2	NA	TGTGCCAGCAGCCCTCGGGGAGTCACCGGGGAGCTGTTTTTT	CASSPRGVTGELFF
NA	TRBV5-1	TRBJ2-7	TRBD2	TGCGCCAGCAGCCCCGGGACTAGCGGGAGTAGCCACGAGCAGTACTTC	CASSPGTSGSSHEQYF
NA	TRBV5-4	TRBJ1-2	TRBD1	TGTGCCAGCAGCTTGGGACAGGGAGGGGGCTACACCTTC	CASSLGQGGGYTF
NA	TRBV19	TRBJ2-7	TRBD1	TGTGCCAGTAGTGCCTACCAGGGGGCCATATACGAGCAGTACTTC	CASSAYQGAIYEQYF
NA	TRBV29-1	TRBJ2-3	TRBD2	TGCAGCGTTGACGGGACTAGCGGGAGTTATACGCAGTATTTT	CSVDGTSGSYTQYF
NA	TRBV10-3	TRBJ2-1	NA	TGTGCCATCAGTCAATGGGACGGTCAAAATGAGCAGTTCTTC	CAISQWDGQNEQFF
NA	TRBV7-6	TRBJ1-5	NA	TGTGCCAGCAGCTTAGGGGTGGGGAACCACGAACAGCCCCAGCATTTT	CASSLGVGNHEQPQHF
few	TRBV18	TRBJ1-1	NA	TGTGCCAGCTCACCAGGACTTAACACTGAAGCTTTCTTT	CASSPGLNTEAFF
NA	TRBV3-1/TRBV3-2	TRBJ2-3	NA	TGTGCCAGCAGCCAATATGGGGCTAGCACAGATACGCAGTATTTT	CASSQYGASTDTQYF
NA	TRBV29-1	TRBJ2-1	NA	TGCAGCGTTGACCACGGGACATTAGGCCCCCATGAGCAGTTCTTC	CSVDHGTLGPHEQFF
NA	TRBV5-1	TRBJ1-1	NA	TGCGCCAGCAGCTTGGCCGTCAGGAACACTGAAGCTTTCTTT	CASSLAVRNTEAFF
once	TRBV6-6	TRBJ2-2	NA	TGTGCCAGCAGTCCTGGGACGGGAAGGTGGGTCGCCGGGGAGCTGTTTTTT	CASSPGTGRWVAGELFF
NA	TRBV18	TRBJ2-2	NA	TGTGCCAGCTCACCGAGGGCCGGCGACACCGGGGAGCTGTTTTTT	CASSPRAGDTGELFF
NA	TRBV2	TRBJ2-1	TRBD2	TGTGCCAGCAGGGGCAGGACTAGCGGGGCGGGTGAGCAGTTCTTC	CASRGRTSGAGEQFF
once	TRBV2	TRBJ1-3	NA	TGTGCCAGCAGTGGGGGGACCTCTGGAAACACCATATATTTT	CASSGGTSGNTIYF
NA	TRBV4-1	TRBJ2-2	NA	TGCGCCAGCAGCCAAGAAAGGCAAAGGGAGCTGTTTTTT	CASSQERQRELFF
few	TRBV28	TRBJ2-1	NA	TGTGCCAGCAGCCCTGTAGGGCAGGGGTCGAGGAATGAGCAGTTCTTC	CASSPVGQGSRNEQFF
NA	TRBV11-1	TRBJ1-5	TRBD1	TGTGCCAGCACACCGGGACAGGGTCTGGGGCCCCAGCATTTT	CASTPGQGLGPQHF
NA	TRBV6-5	TRBJ1-6	NA	TGTGCCAGCAGTCACCTGGAGGTACCGGACTCACCCCTCCACTTT	CASSHLEVPDSPLHF
NA	TRBV7-8	TRBJ2-1	TRBD2	TGTGCCAGCAGCATCAGACTAGCGGGGGGCAATGAGCAGTTCTTC	CASSIRLAGGNEQFF
NA	TRBV14	TRBJ2-1	TRBD2	TGTGCCAGCAGCCAGTTACACGGAGTAGCAAGCGGGGTCCCTTACAATGAGCAGTTCTTC	CASSQLHGVASGVPYNEQFF
NA	TRBV13	TRBJ2-7	NA	TGTGCCAGCAGCTCCGGGACTGGCGCAACCTACGAGCAGTACTTC	CASSSGTGATYEQYF
NA	TRBV4-1	TRBJ1-1	NA	TGCGCCAGCAGCCGCGACAGACTTGAAGCTTTCTTT	CASSRDRLEAFF